One and the same sample provided the 30 T cell receptor beta chains below, sequenced in a study of shared clonotypes between healthy human individuals. Clones were sequenced by immunoSEQ multiplex PCR, and TCRdb holds only the in-frame ones, with some missing. The data show roughly 1,500,000 clones, approximately 98% seen once. Sample: naive CD4+ T cells sorted from blood. Subset in this sample: CD45RA+ positively selected. The receptor source for this set is a young man in good health.

The V call is TRBV6-1, the J call TRBJ2-2; D uncertain. Germline V gene data show CDR1 as MNHNS and CDR2 as SASEGT. The CDR3 covers 15 residues. The ends were cut back, 7 bases at V and 1 base at J, with 13 bases in the middle. The CDR3 nucleotides read TGTGCCAGCACCCCCGGGTTATTGAACACCGGGGAGCTGTTTTTT. Translated: CASTPGLLNTGELFF.

The V and J genes are TRBV7-9 and TRBJ1-5; 7 nucleotides line up with TRBD1. This CDR3 is built from 18 residues. The V segment lost 1 base and the J segment 3 bases; nucleotides outside the gene matches: 12. The germline gives CDR1 SEHNR, CDR2 FQNEAQ (reference sequence). CDR3 sequence reads: CASSLELTGSFNNQPQHF. DNA for the CDR3: TGTGCCAGCAGCTTAGAGTTGACAGGGTCTTTTAACAATCAGCCCCAGCATTTT.

V and J are TRBV5-1 and TRBJ2-2, with D perhaps matching TRBD2 (5 bases). Between the trimmed V and J ends, which lost 2 bases and 4 bases, there was a span of 12 bases. This CDR3 spans 15 amino acids. The germline V gene encodes CDR1 SGHRS and CDR2 YFSETQ. DNA of the CDR3: TGCGCCAGCAGCTTAGGTGGGAGTGCCACCGGGGAGCTGTTTTTT. It encodes CASSLGGSATGELFF.

This clone appeared once. The genes are TRBV5-1 and TRBJ1-1, with a weak D call TRBD1 (6 bases). In germline, CDR1 is SGHRS, CDR2 YFSETQ. The CDR3 runs 16 residues. Trimming shortened V by 2 bases and J by 1 base, and 15 bases separated the two germline ends. CDR3: CASSLGRGAGNTEAFF. CDR3 nucleotide sequence: TGCGCCAGCAGCTTAGGCAGGGGAGCGGGGAACACTGAAGCTTTCTTT.

This rearrangement joins TRBV19 to TRBJ1-2; D gene unclear. The CDR3 is made up of 14 amino acids. Between the trimmed V and J ends, which lost 6 bases and 1 base, there was a span of 12 bases. The germline CDR1 and CDR2 sequences are LNHDA and SQIVND (reference sequence). Written as DNA, the CDR3 is TGTGCCAGTAGCACAACATTGGTTAACTATGGCTACACCTTC. Protein product: CASSTTLVNYGYTF.

The genes are TRBV7-9 and TRBJ2-7, with 12 bases fitting TRBD2. There are 15 residues in the CDR3. The germline V gene encodes CDR1 SEHNR and CDR2 FQNEAQ (reference sequence). The V segment lost 5 bases and the J segment 2 bases; nucleotides outside the gene matches: 4. In nucleotides, the CDR3 is TGTGCCAGCAGCAAGACTAGCGGGGGCGCCTACGAGCAGTACTTC. This codes for CASSKTSGGAYEQYF.

On this clone itself: Within the sample, other DNA sequences also encode this same CDR3. This chain links TRBV15 with TRBJ1-5; 7 nucleotides agree with TRBD1. The CDR3 contains 16 residues. In germline, CDR1 is LNHNV, CDR2 YYDKDF (reference sequence). The V and J ends lost 1 base and 0 bases, in that order; junction bases with no gene match: 3. The CDR3 is CATSRGTGLSNQPQHF. The CDR3 DNA reads as TGTGCCACCAGCAGAGGGACAGGACTTAGCAATCAGCCCCAGCATTTT.

The J gene is TRBJ1-2, the V gene TRBV5-6, with D tentatively TRBD1 (5 bases). V lost 0 bases and J 8 bases, leaving 11 bases between the germline ends. Germline CDR1 SGHDT, CDR2 YYEEEE. The CDR3 contains 13 residues. The CDR3 nucleotides read TGTGCCAGCAGCTTGGCGGGTACAGGCGGCTACACCTTC. This encodes CASSLAGTGGYTF.

The rearrangement links TRBV10-3 to TRBJ2-6; D remains ambiguous. The CDR3 is 16 amino acids. The germline CDR1 and CDR2 sequences are ENHRY and SYGVKD. With 0 bases removed from V and 0 bases from J, the gap between germline ends came to 6 bases. The CDR3, as DNA: TGTGCCATCAGTGAGTCGTGGAGCTCTGGGGCCAACGTCCTGACTTTC. Translating it yields CAISESWSSGANVLTF.

V and J are TRBV28 and TRBJ2-1; the D call may be TRBD1 or TRBD2 (5 bases each). V was cut by 7 bases and J by 8 bases, with 24 bases left in between. CDR1 is MDHEN, CDR2 SYDVKM, per germline. The CDR3 has 16 residues. The CDR3 region is CASNPLPGPAADEQFF. The DNA of the CDR3 is TGTGCCAGCAATCCCCTCCCGGGACCCGCCGCAGATGAGCAGTTCTTC.

V and J are TRBV7-9 and TRBJ2-5; D is possibly TRBD2 (7 bases). From germline, CDR1 is SEHNR and CDR2 FQNEAQ (reference sequence). The CDR3 consists of 15 residues. The germline V and J ends were trimmed by 5 bases and 1 base, with 14 bases remaining between them. In nucleotides, the CDR3 is TGTGCCAGCAGCCGGGGGGAGACAGGCCAAGAGACCCAGTACTTC. This translates into CASSRGETGQETQYF.

J is TRBJ2-5 and V is TRBV10-1; 7 bases align to TRBD1. Losses at the gene ends were 3 bases for V and 2 bases for J; bases not matched to a gene: 3. This CDR3 comprises 14 residues. The germline CDR1 and CDR2 sequences are WNHNN and SYGVQD (reference sequence). The DNA of the CDR3 is TGCGCCAGCAGTGAAGGCAGGGGGCAAGAGACCCAGTACTTC. It is translated as CASSEGRGQETQYF.

The gene calls are TRBV5-4 and TRBJ1-1; D might be TRBD1 (6 bases). V dropped 3 bases and J dropped 3 bases, with 12 bases sitting between them. CDR1 SGHNT and CDR2 YYREEE come from the germline V gene (reference sequence). CDR3 length: 14 residues. Here the CDR3 DNA reads TGTGCCAGCAGCTCGGACAGATACTACACTGAAGCTTTCTTT. Translation gives CASSSDRYYTEAFF.

The rearrangement uses TRBV11-2 and TRBJ2-7; 10 bases match TRBD1. The germline V gene encodes CDR1 SGHAT and CDR2 FQNNGV. J lost 3 bases, V lost 5 bases, and 4 bases had no gene match. There are 14 residues in the CDR3. The CDR3 is CASSATGGLYEQYF. CDR3 nucleotide sequence: TGTGCCAGCAGCGCGACAGGGGGCCTCTACGAGCAGTACTTC.

The gene calls are TRBV7-9 and TRBJ1-2; 10 bases fit TRBD1. This CDR3 spans 14 amino acids. The germline gives CDR1 SEHNR, CDR2 FQNEAQ (reference sequence). J lost 7 bases, V lost 5 bases, and 7 bases had no gene match. DNA for the CDR3: TGTGCCAGCAGCACAAGACAGGGGGCTGTTGGCTACACCTTC. Translated: CASSTRQGAVGYTF.

The J gene is TRBJ2-7, the V gene TRBV10-3, with 12 nucleotides matching TRBD2. V lost 3 bases to trimming and J lost 2 bases; unmatched junction nucleotides: 2. Germline CDR1 is ENHRY and CDR2 is SYGVKD. CDR3 length equals 15 residues. This CDR3 reads CAISEGLAGTYEQYF. The CDR3 nucleotides read TGTGCCATCAGTGAAGGACTAGCGGGGACCTACGAGCAGTACTTC.

Note on this clone: Other nucleotide sequences from this sample produce the same CDR3. V gene TRBV5-4 combines with J gene TRBJ1-1; D perhaps matches TRBD1 (5 bases). The CDR3 length is 13 residues. The V end lost 2 bases, the J end lost 2 bases, and 7 bases lay between the germline ends. In germline, CDR1 is SGHNT, CDR2 YYREEE (reference sequence). The CDR3 DNA reads as TGTGCCAGCAGCTTAGACAGAAACACTGAAGCTTTCTTT. Translating gives CASSLDRNTEAFF.

This clone was detected once. The genes are TRBV14 and TRBJ1-4; D ambiguous. Germline-derived CDR1 and CDR2 are SGHDN and FVKESK. V dropped 5 bases and J dropped 5 bases, with 9 bases sitting between them. This CDR3 has 13 amino acids. The CDR3 reads CASSIRTNEKLFF. The CDR3 DNA reads TGTGCCAGCAGCATACGGACCAATGAAAAACTGTTTTTT.

The chain has TRBV13 and TRBJ2-1, with D perhaps matching TRBD2 (5 bases). Germline CDR1 reads PRHDT; CDR2 reads FYEKMQ (reference sequence). The CDR3 has 15 amino acids. The V end lost 1 base, the J end lost 4 bases, and 11 bases lay between the germline ends. The DNA for the CDR3 is TGTGCCAGCAGCTTAGCGGGGAGAGCGTACAATGAGCAGTTCTTC. This encodes CASSLAGRAYNEQFF.

The rearrangement links TRBV6-1 to TRBJ2-7, with D unclear. This CDR3 region has 11 residues. V was clipped by 5 bases and J by 12 bases, with 14 bases between them. In germline, CDR1 is MNHNS, CDR2 SASEGT. The DNA of the CDR3 is TGTGCCAGCAGTTACCTTCAGGCAATGTACTTC. As protein: CASSYLQAMYF.

The table lists this clone with a count of one. This chain uses TRBV7-9 with TRBJ1-2; D is uncertain. This CDR3 has 14 residues. The germline V gene has CDR1 SEHNR and CDR2 FQNEAQ (reference sequence). Trimming stripped 6 bases from V and 2 bases from J, with 13 bases between. The CDR3 coding sequence is TGTGCCAGCAGGGAACAAGAGGGCAACTATGGCTACACCTTC. As protein: CASREQEGNYGYTF.

A single count supports this clone. The J gene is TRBJ1-1, the V gene TRBV6-5; D perhaps matches TRBD1 (6 bases). This CDR3 has 12 amino acids. Germline CDR1 MNHEY, CDR2 SVGAGI. V lost 8 bases, J lost 3 bases, and 10 bases lay in between. CDR3 amino acids: CASRDTDTEAFF. The DNA of the CDR3 is TGTGCCAGCCGGGACACTGACACTGAAGCTTTCTTT.

This chain links TRBV6-1 with TRBJ2-7; D gene uncertain. Germline CDR1 MNHNS, CDR2 SASEGT. V dropped 9 bases and J dropped 3 bases, with 12 bases sitting between them. This CDR3 is 12 amino acids long. CDR3: CASWTELYEQYF. CDR3 coding DNA: TGTGCCAGTTGGACGGAACTCTACGAGCAGTACTTC.

The rearrangement uses TRBV28 and TRBJ1-5, with 10 bases fitting TRBD1. Unmatched junction bases numbered 9, after V lost 6 bases and J lost 7 bases. Per germline, CDR1 MDHEN and CDR2 SYDVKM. The CDR3 length is 15 residues. CDR3 protein: CASRLTGGAGQPQHF. As DNA, the CDR3 is TGTGCCAGCAGATTGACAGGGGGCGCAGGGCAGCCCCAGCATTTT.

Concerning this clone: Distinct nucleotide sequences in the sample also encode this CDR3. The rearrangement uses TRBV7-9 and TRBJ2-7; the match to TRBD1 covers 9 bases. Germline CDR1 is SEHNR and CDR2 is FQNEAQ (reference sequence). J was trimmed by 1 base and V by 5 bases; bases with no gene match: 3. The CDR3 contains 14 residues. The CDR3 DNA sequence: TGTGCCAGCAGCCCCGGGACAGGGTCCTACGAGCAGTACTTC. Residues: CASSPGTGSYEQYF.

V usage is TRBV5-6 and J usage is TRBJ1-1; weak D call: TRBD1 (6 bases). This CDR3 is 16 amino acids long. Germline assignment: CDR1 SGHDT and CDR2 YYEEEE. The V gene lost 2 bases and the J gene lost 3 bases, with 17 bases spanning the gap. CDR3 in amino acids: CASSFMGQGVDTEAFF. CDR3 coding DNA: TGTGCCAGCAGCTTTATGGGACAAGGGGTGGACACTGAAGCTTTCTTT.

The chain is built from TRBV9 and TRBJ2-1; TRBD2 might be the D (5 bases). The ends were cut back, 0 bases at V and 2 bases at J, with 15 bases in the middle. CDR1 and CDR2 (germline): SGDLS, YYNGEE. This CDR3 is built from 17 residues. Here the CDR3 DNA reads TGTGCCAGCAGCGTAGTGACTACCGTAAACACCTACAATGAGCAGTTCTTC. Encoded protein: CASSVVTTVNTYNEQFF.

The rearrangement uses TRBV5-1 and TRBJ1-2; D is unresolved. This CDR3 has 12 residues. Trimming took off 0 bases at V and 8 bases at J, with 8 bases between the two ends. CDR1 is SGHRS and CDR2 is YFSETQ in the germline V gene. In DNA, the CDR3 is TGCGCCAGCAGCTTGGAAGGGAGAGGCTACACCTTC. It specifies CASSLEGRGYTF.

V gene TRBV19 combines with J gene TRBJ1-5; D possibly corresponds to TRBD1 (6 bases). The CDR3 loop spans 17 amino acids. V was clipped by 5 bases and J by 3 bases, with 20 bases between them. Germline V gene lookup returns CDR1 LNHDA and CDR2 SQIVND (reference sequence). The CDR3 nucleotides read TGTGCCAGTAGTGTACGAAGGGACACCAATTTCAATCAGCCCCAGCATTTT. It translates to CASSVRRDTNFNQPQHF.

The rearrangement links TRBV5-1 to TRBJ2-7, with 7 bases that match TRBD1. V shed 0 bases and J 6 bases; nucleotides not matched to a gene: 9. This CDR3 spans 15 amino acids. Germline V CDR1 and CDR2: SGHRS, YFSETQ. The CDR3 nucleotides read TGCGCCAGCAGCTTGGTACAGGGGTCATGGGGCGAGCAGTACTTC. Translation gives CASSLVQGSWGEQYF.